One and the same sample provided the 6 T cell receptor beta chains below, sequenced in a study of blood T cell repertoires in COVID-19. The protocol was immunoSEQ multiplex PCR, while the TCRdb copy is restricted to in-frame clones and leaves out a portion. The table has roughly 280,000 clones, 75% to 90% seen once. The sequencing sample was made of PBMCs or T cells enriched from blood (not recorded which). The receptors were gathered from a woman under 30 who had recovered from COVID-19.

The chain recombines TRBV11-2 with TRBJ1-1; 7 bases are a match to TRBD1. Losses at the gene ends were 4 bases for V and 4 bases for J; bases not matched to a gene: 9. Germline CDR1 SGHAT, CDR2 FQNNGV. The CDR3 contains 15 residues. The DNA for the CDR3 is TGTGCCAGCAGCTCACACGGGACAGCCCTCACTGAAGCTTTCTTT. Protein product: CASSSHGTALTEAFF.

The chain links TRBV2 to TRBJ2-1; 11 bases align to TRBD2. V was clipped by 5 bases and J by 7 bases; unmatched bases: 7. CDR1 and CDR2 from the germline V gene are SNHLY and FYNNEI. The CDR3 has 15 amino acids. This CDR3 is CASSLSGGAGNEQFF. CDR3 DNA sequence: TGTGCCAGCAGTCTTAGCGGGGGGGCCGGTAATGAGCAGTTCTTC.

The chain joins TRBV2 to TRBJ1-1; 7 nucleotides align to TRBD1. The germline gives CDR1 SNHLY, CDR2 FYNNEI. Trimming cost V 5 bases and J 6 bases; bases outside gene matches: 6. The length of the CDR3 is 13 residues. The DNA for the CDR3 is TGTGCCAGCAGTCCGCAGGGGGTTTCTGAAGCTTTCTTT. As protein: CASSPQGVSEAFF.

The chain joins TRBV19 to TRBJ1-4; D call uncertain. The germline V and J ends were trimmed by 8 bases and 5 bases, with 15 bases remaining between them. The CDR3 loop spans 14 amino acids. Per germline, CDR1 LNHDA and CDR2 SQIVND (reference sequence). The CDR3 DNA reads TGTGCCAGTTCCTCAAAGAGGGTCAATGAAAAACTGTTTTTT. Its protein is CASSSKRVNEKLFF.

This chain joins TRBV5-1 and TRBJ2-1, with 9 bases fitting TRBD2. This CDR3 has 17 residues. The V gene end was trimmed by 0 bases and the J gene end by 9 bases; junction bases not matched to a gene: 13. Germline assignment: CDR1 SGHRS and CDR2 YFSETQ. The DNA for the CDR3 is TGCGCCAGCAGCTTGGGGTTAAGCGGGGGGCCGGGGCCTGAGCAGTTCTTC. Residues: CASSLGLSGGPGPEQFF. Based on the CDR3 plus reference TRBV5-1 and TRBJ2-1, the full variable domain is KAGVTQTPRYLIKTRGQQVTLSCSPISGHRSVSWYQQTPGQGLQFLFEYFSETQRNKGNFPGRFSGRQFSNSRSEMNVSTLELGDSALYLCASSLGLSGGPGPEQFFGPGTRLTVL.

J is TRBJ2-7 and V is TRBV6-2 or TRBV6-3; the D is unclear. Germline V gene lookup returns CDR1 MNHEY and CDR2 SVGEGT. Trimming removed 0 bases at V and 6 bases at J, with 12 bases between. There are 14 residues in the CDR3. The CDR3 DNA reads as TGTGCCAGCAGTTACTCATACGTCCGGAGCGAGCAGTACTTC. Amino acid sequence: CASSYSYVRSEQYF.